This note documents a single TCR beta chain sequence. The sample is drawn from a study of blood T cell repertoires in COVID-19. Study in general: There were acute and convalescent COVID-19 samples, and they came from the United States, Italy and Spain.

Only in-frame clones appear in the TCRdb table, and some are missing; sequencing was by immunoSEQ multiplex PCR. The repertoire holds about 260,000 clones, with 88% as singletons. This CDR3 spans 16 amino acids. Trimming cost V 0 bases and J 7 bases; bases outside gene matches: 8. Germline loops: CDR1 SGDLS, CDR2 YYNGEE. Sequencing used peripheral blood. The rearrangement uses TRBV9 and TRBJ2-7; 12 bases are a match to TRBD1. The receptor's source is a woman aged 30 to 39 with COVID-19, enrolled during active disease. CDR3: CASSVGGTGGLWEQYF. In nucleotides, the CDR3 is TGTGCCAGCAGCGTAGGAGGGACAGGGGGCTTGTGGGAGCAGTACTTC.